These 5 T cell receptor beta chains share one sample of origin, sequenced in a study of CD8 T cells in ankylosing spondylitis. Findings of the study overall: About eight highly homologous variants made up a TCR beta motif that seemed to typify ankylosing spondylitis blood.

No cognate antigen is known for these TCRs. TCRdb reprocessed the 5' RACE reads via MiXCR and lists one record per CDR3 protein. The table records fewer than 550,000 distinct CDR3 sequences, about 5.2% of them present only once. Material for sequencing was blood, either unsorted or a sorted T cell fraction (not recorded which). These receptors came from a male donor with ankylosing spondylitis.

This clonotype appeared many times. J is TRBJ2-7 and V is TRBV20-1; TRBD2 agrees at 8 bases. The CDR3 is 14 amino acids. Germline V gives CDR1 DFQATT, CDR2 SNEGSKA (reference sequence). Trimming took 3 bases from V and 1 from J; bases not matched to a gene: 5. The chain's CDR3 is CSASGLAISYEQYF. CDR3 coding DNA: TGCAGTGCTAGCGGACTAGCAATTTCCTACGAGCAGTACTTC.

This clonotype was seen many times. This chain connects TRBV7-2 to TRBJ2-3, with TRBD1 as a possible D gene (5 bases). Germline values: CDR1 SGHTA, CDR2 FQGNSA. V lost 0 bases, J lost 1 base, and 5 bases lay in between. The CDR3 is made up of 14 amino acids. For the CDR3, the DNA is TGTGCCAGCAGCTTAGCCAGGGGCACAGATACGCAGTATTTT. Translating gives CASSLARGTDTQYF.

There are many counts of this clonotype. The J gene is TRBJ2-3, the V gene TRBV15; maybe TRBD2 (5 bases). This CDR3 region has 16 residues. V was shortened by 1 base and J by 1 base, with 12 bases between the two germline ends. From germline, CDR1 is LNHNV and CDR2 YYDKDF (reference sequence). The CDR3 is CATSRVPHGGTDTQYF. As DNA, the CDR3 is TGTGCCACCAGCAGAGTGCCCCACGGGGGCACAGATACGCAGTATTTT.

This clonotype was seen many times. This chain's CDR3 is CASRTDTDTDTQYF. The DNA for the CDR3 is TGTGCCAGCAGAACGGACACGGACACAGATACGCAGTATTTT. The chain employs TRBV12-3 or TRBV12-4 and TRBJ2-3; perhaps TRBD1 as D (5 bases). Trimming took 6 bases from V and 2 from J, leaving 12 bases between them. The length of the CDR3 is 14 residues.

This clonotype has a count of ten or more. V gene TRBV5-1 combines with J gene TRBJ2-3; weak D call: TRBD2 (7 bases). Between the trimmed V and J ends, which lost 5 bases and 4 bases, there was a span of 14 bases. Germline lookup yields CDR1 SGHRS and CDR2 YFSETQ. This CDR3 region has 14 residues. CDR3 in amino acids: CASRGPGGPDTQYF. CDR3 in DNA: TGCGCCAGCAGGGGGCCGGGGGGCCCAGATACGCAGTATTTT.